These 5 T cell receptor beta chains were all obtained from the same sample, sequenced in a study of Ad26.COV2.S vaccination and SARS-CoV-2 variants. TCRdb keeps only in-frame clones here, not all; method: immunoSEQ multiplex PCR. The data show about 350,000 clones, with about 89% seen just once and 5% held by the top ten. Treatment noted: 19 received Ad26.COV2.S at low or high dose, single or two shots; 5 received placebo; per-sample allocation not given. Collection of the samples took place on day 63 after the first injection of vaccine or placebo. The specimen was peripheral blood, collected in a trial of Ad26.COV2.S vaccine versus placebo. The receptor set was obtained from a person between 18 and 65 years old who received the Ad26.COV2.S COVID-19 vaccine or a placebo.

This chain links TRBV27 with TRBJ2-7; no clear D gene. Germline V gene lookup returns CDR1 MNHEY and CDR2 SMNVEV (reference sequence). The CDR3 contains 13 residues. Trimming removed 2 bases at V and 3 bases at J, with 8 bases between. DNA for the CDR3: TGTGCCAGCAGTTTAGACACCAACTACGAGCAGTACTTC. This gives the protein CASSLDTNYEQYF.

This chain joins TRBV19 and TRBJ2-7; 8 nucleotides agree with TRBD1. There are 13 residues in the CDR3. Germline assignment: CDR1 LNHDA and CDR2 SQIVND (reference sequence). J gave up 6 bases and V 5 bases, and 6 bases lay outside the gene matches. Here the CDR3 reads CASSPGQGGEQYF. CDR3 DNA: TGTGCCAGTAGTCCTGGACAGGGCGGCGAGCAGTACTTC.

The chain employs TRBV28 and TRBJ1-4, with TRBD1 matching over 8 bases. CDR1 MDHEN and CDR2 SYDVKM come from the germline V gene. With V trimmed by 6 bases and J by 7 bases, 7 bases remained unmatched. The CDR3 extends over 14 amino acids. This CDR3 reads CASSQWTGSEKLFF. The CDR3 DNA reads as TGTGCCAGCAGCCAATGGACAGGGAGTGAAAAACTGTTTTTT.

The J gene is TRBJ2-7, the V gene TRBV14; D is unresolved. Germline V gene data show CDR1 as SGHDN and CDR2 as FVKESK. The CDR3 runs to 14 residues. Between the trimmed V and J ends, which lost 8 bases and 3 bases, there was a span of 17 bases. CDR3 amino acids: CASSAKGWGYEQYF. CDR3 in DNA: TGTGCCAGCTCCGCGAAGGGCTGGGGCTACGAGCAGTACTTC.

The J gene is TRBJ2-2, the V gene TRBV7-2; D is possibly TRBD1 (7 bases). Germline CDR1 reads SGHTA; CDR2 reads FQGNSA. The V end was cut by 3 bases, the J end by 3 bases, with 11 bases between. CDR3 length: 15 amino acids. The CDR3 DNA reads as TGTGCCAGCAGCTTTGGCAGGGGGGACACCGGGGAGCTGTTTTTT. This translates into CASSFGRGDTGELFF.